This T cell receptor (beta chain) was documented in a study of T cell changes during pregnancy in multiple sclerosis. Assay used: immunoSEQ multiplex PCR; TCRdb lists only in-frame clones, some missing. The table shows tens of thousands of clones, with over 80% occurring only once. The CDR3 consists of 14 residues. The V and J ends lost 8 bases and 5 bases, in that order; junction bases with no gene match: 10. Germline loops: CDR1 MDHEN, CDR2 SYDVKM. The sequenced sample was peripheral blood, obtained in the third trimester of pregnancy. The rearrangement links TRBV28 to TRBJ2-7, with 9 bases identical to TRBD2. The sequence was collected from a female donor in good health, enrolled as a control in a pregnancy study. As DNA, the CDR3 is TGTGCCAGCGATCGCGCGGGAGGGCCTAACGAGCAGTACTTC. Translation: CASDRAGGPNEQYF.